The 31 T cell receptor beta chains given below trace back to one sample, sequenced in a study of shared clonotypes between healthy human individuals. Naive-designated CD8 cells lacked CD45RO, were positively enriched for CCR7, and omitted terminally differentiated effector memory CD45RA+ cells. Assay: immunoSEQ multiplex PCR; the TCRdb copy retains only in-frame clones and omits some. Here the sample spans about 1.9 million clones, just over 90% being singletons. What was sequenced was naive CD8+ T cells from PBMCs. These receptors were obtained from a man between 18 and 35 years old in good health. Some clones in this sample may be carry-over from other donors' samples.

In this sample, this clone turned up once. This chain connects TRBV7-3 to TRBJ2-7; unclear D gene. Germline V lookup: CDR1 SGHTA, CDR2 FQGTGA. The CDR3 runs 13 residues. V lost 5 bases to trimming and J lost 2 bases, with 10 bases between them. DNA of the CDR3: TGTGCCAGCAGCCCCACACCCACCTACGAGCAGTACTTC. Translation gives CASSPTPTYEQYF.

V usage is TRBV28 and J usage is TRBJ2-1; 9 bases match TRBD2. The CDR3 contains 16 residues. Unmatched junction bases numbered 10, after V lost 7 bases and J lost 3 bases. In germline, CDR1 is MDHEN, CDR2 SYDVKM. Here the CDR3 reads CASTPRETSGYNEQFF. In DNA form, the CDR3 reads TGTGCCAGCACCCCCCGGGAGACTAGCGGCTACAATGAGCAGTTCTTC.

This clone was observed a handful of times. The rearrangement uses TRBV7-6 and TRBJ2-1; D is possibly TRBD2 (6 bases). The CDR3 spans 17 residues. V was pared by 3 bases and J by 2 bases, with 17 bases between. The germline gives CDR1 SGHVS, CDR2 FNYEAQ. The DNA of the CDR3 is TGTGCCAGCAGCTTGGCCAGTTGGGACTCGACCTACAATGAGCAGTTCTTC. Its protein product is CASSLASWDSTYNEQFF.

The chain combines TRBV7-9 with TRBJ1-1; 7 nucleotides line up with TRBD1. This CDR3 is 12 amino acids long. The germline CDR1 and CDR2 sequences are SEHNR and FQNEAQ (reference sequence). V dropped 4 bases and J dropped 8; count of bases not matched to a gene: 4. The CDR3 region has the DNA TGTGCCAGCAGCTCCAGACAGGGCGAAGCTTTCTTT. It codes for CASSSRQGEAFF.

The chain employs TRBV7-9 and TRBJ1-4; 7 nucleotides line up with TRBD1. Germline lookup yields CDR1 SEHNR and CDR2 FQNEAQ (reference sequence). This CDR3 spans 15 amino acids. J lost 3 bases, V lost 5 bases, and 6 bases had no gene match. Written as DNA, the CDR3 is TGTGCCAGCAGCCCCTCCGGGACAGCTAATGAAAAACTGTTTTTT. This encodes CASSPSGTANEKLFF.

The rearrangement uses TRBV13 and TRBJ1-5; 10 bases match TRBD1. The germline gives CDR1 PRHDT, CDR2 FYEKMQ (reference sequence). CDR3 length: 14 residues. Trimming cost V 5 bases and J 4 bases; bases outside gene matches: 2. CDR3 loop: CASSPGQGNQPQHF. As DNA, the CDR3 is TGTGCCAGCAGCCCGGGACAGGGGAATCAGCCCCAGCATTTT. Combining the CDR3 with reference TRBV13 and TRBJ1-5 gives the whole variable domain AAGVIQSPRHLIKEKRETATLKCYPIPRHDTVYWYQQGPGQDPQFLISFYEKMQSDKGSIPDRFSAQQFSDYHSELNMSSLELGDSALYFCASSPGQGNQPQHFGDGTRLSIL.

Comment on this clone: Because the CDR3's place on the DNA is in doubt, the DNA is left out and the CDR3 is given as listed by TCRdb. V usage is TRBV21-1 and J usage is TRBJ2-3; TRBD1 is the table's D call, not checked against the DNA. TRBV21-1 is reported as a pseudogene. The CDR3 comprises 15 residues, both ends counted. Here the CDR3 reads CASSNWAGGIDTQYF.

This clone was counted once. The chain recombines TRBV27 with TRBJ2-3; D remains ambiguous. The CDR3 spans 14 residues. Looked up from germline, CDR1 is MNHEY and CDR2 is SMNVEV (reference sequence). Trimming stripped 4 bases from V and 1 base from J, with 9 bases between. CDR3 sequence (DNA): TGTGCCAGCAGTTCCCTTCAGGGCACAGATACGCAGTATTTT. Translated, it gives CASSSLQGTDTQYF.

This clone came up once. The CDR3 protein is CASSPGLGWLEQYF. The CDR3 coding sequence is TGTGCCAGCAGCCCGGGGCTAGGTTGGCTCGAGCAGTACTTC. This chain joins TRBV5-6 and TRBJ2-7; D possibly matches TRBD1 or TRBD2 (5 bases each). The germline V gene has CDR1 SGHDT and CDR2 YYEEEE. The CDR3 is 14 amino acids. Trimming stripped 4 bases from V and 6 bases from J, with 17 bases between.

This clone appeared once. The rearrangement links TRBV29-1 to TRBJ1-2; D perhaps matches TRBD1 (6 bases). Per germline, CDR1 SQVTM and CDR2 ANQGSEA. The CDR3 consists of 15 residues. Trimming cost V 8 bases and J 0 bases, with 19 bases left between them. This CDR3 is CSIGTGQQTNYGYTF. The CDR3 DNA reads as TGCAGCATAGGGACGGGACAACAAACTAACTATGGCTACACCTTC.

The chain uses TRBV5-5 and TRBJ2-7; D ambiguous. Germline CDR1 SGHKS, CDR2 YYEKEE (reference sequence). V was clipped by 0 bases and J by 2 bases, with 12 bases between them. There are 15 residues in the CDR3. CDR3 loop: CASSLAGSHAYEQYF. The CDR3 DNA sequence: TGTGCCAGCAGCTTGGCAGGTTCCCATGCCTACGAGCAGTACTTC.

This clone has a single count. This chain links TRBV15 with TRBJ2-7; TRBD1 matches at 9 bases. The CDR3 sequence is 16 residues long. V gave up 0 bases and J gave up 4 bases; unmatched junction bases: 7. Germline lookup yields CDR1 LNHNV and CDR2 YYDKDF (reference sequence). The DNA of the CDR3 is TGTGCCACCAGCAGAGATCTCACAGGGGGCAGGTACGAGCAGTACTTC. Translating gives CATSRDLTGGRYEQYF.

The chain carries TRBV5-1 and TRBJ2-7, with D possibly matching TRBD1 (5 bases). Trimming cost V 2 bases and J 4 bases, with 10 bases left between them. CDR1 is SGHRS, CDR2 YFSETQ, per germline. The CDR3 totals 13 residues. The CDR3 reads CASSFDSPYEQYF. In DNA form, the CDR3 reads TGCGCCAGCAGCTTCGACAGTCCGTACGAGCAGTACTTC.

The rearrangement links TRBV7-9 to TRBJ1-5; D gene unclear. The length of the CDR3 is 15 residues. Trimming shortened V by 3 bases and J by 0 bases, and 9 bases separated the two germline ends. CDR1 is SEHNR and CDR2 is FQNEAQ in the germline V gene (reference sequence). For the CDR3, the DNA is TGTGCCAGCAGCTTGGGTCCCCCTAGCAATCAGCCCCAGCATTTT. Translating gives CASSLGPPSNQPQHF. The variable domain in full, completed from reference TRBV7-9 and TRBJ1-5, reads DTGVSQNPRHKITKRGQNVTFRCDPISEHNRLYWYRQTLGQGPEFLTYFQNEAQLEKSRLLSDRFSAERPKGSFSTLEIQRTEQGDSAMYLCASSLGPPSNQPQHFGDGTRLSIL.

The DNA for the CDR3 is TGTGCCAGCACCACCACGAAACCGGACACGACCATTCTCTACAATGAGCAGTTCTTC. Amino acids: CASTTTKPDTTILYNEQFF. The rearrangement links TRBV7-9 to TRBJ2-1, with D perhaps TRBD1 (5 bases). The CDR3 has 19 amino acids. V was clipped by 7 bases and J by 3 bases, with 28 bases between them. Per germline, CDR1 SEHNR and CDR2 FQNEAQ (reference sequence).

CDR3 sequence (DNA): TGCGCCAGCAGCCAAGTTCCTAGCGACTACAATGAGCAGTTCTTC. Its translation is CASSQVPSDYNEQFF. The genes are TRBV4-3 and TRBJ2-1; D possibly corresponds to TRBD2 (6 bases). V was shortened by 1 base and J by 3 bases, with 10 bases between the two germline ends. Germline V gene sequence: CDR1 LGHNA, CDR2 YSLEER. This CDR3 region has 15 residues.

This chain joins TRBV5-1 and TRBJ2-7; TRBD1 is a possible D gene (6 bases). The CDR3 spans 15 residues. Germline V gene data show CDR1 as SGHRS and CDR2 as YFSETQ. Between the trimmed V and J ends, which lost 3 bases and 2 bases, there was a span of 15 bases. CDR3 coding DNA: TGCGCCAGCAGCTCCAATACAGGGAGAACCTACGAGCAGTACTTC. Amino acids: CASSSNTGRTYEQYF.

The V and J genes are TRBV27 and TRBJ2-1; weak D call: TRBD1 (5 bases). V was shortened by 3 bases and J by 9 bases, with 12 bases between the two germline ends. The CDR3 totals 13 residues. CDR1 is MNHEY, CDR2 SMNVEV, per germline (reference sequence). CDR3 in DNA: TGTGCCAGCAGTTTCGGCAGGGTACGTGAGCAGTTCTTC. Its protein product is CASSFGRVREQFF.

The V and J genes are TRBV9 and TRBJ2-7; 9 bases agree with TRBD1. This CDR3 has 15 amino acids. In germline, CDR1 is SGDLS, CDR2 YYNGEE. The J segment lost 3 bases and the V segment lost 3 bases, leaving 7 bases of the junction unmatched. Written as DNA, the CDR3 is TGTGCCAGCAGCGAGGACAGGGGACCTAACTACGAGCAGTACTTC. Protein sequence: CASSEDRGPNYEQYF.

This chain links TRBV7-8 with TRBJ2-1; 10 bases agree with TRBD1. This CDR3 spans 15 amino acids. V dropped 6 bases and J dropped 1; count of bases not matched to a gene: 3. The germline V gene has CDR1 SGHVS and CDR2 FQNEAQ. The CDR3 DNA sequence: TGTGCCAGCAGTAGGGACAGGGGTTCCTACAATGAGCAGTTCTTC. Its protein product is CASSRDRGSYNEQFF.

The gene calls are TRBV19 and TRBJ1-4; perhaps TRBD1 as D (6 bases). The CDR3 has 22 amino acids. Germline CDR1 reads LNHDA; CDR2 reads SQIVND (reference sequence). The V end lost 4 bases, the J end lost 0 bases, and 30 bases lay between the germline ends. In DNA, the CDR3 is TGTGCCAGTAGTAACCTTAACCTCGGGACAACAAACTCCCTTGCAACTAATGAAAAACTGTTTTTT. Translated: CASSNLNLGTTNSLATNEKLFF.

The J gene is TRBJ2-1, the V gene TRBV10-3; 8 positions match TRBD2. There are 18 residues in the CDR3. Trimming removed 6 bases from V and 3 bases from J; junction bases left unmatched: 16. Germline V gives CDR1 ENHRY, CDR2 SYGVKD. As DNA, the CDR3 is TGTGCCATCAGGCAAAGCGGGAGAGCGAGATACGACTACAATGAGCAGTTCTTC. This translates into CAIRQSGRARYDYNEQFF.

This chain connects TRBV4-1 to TRBJ2-2; perhaps TRBD2 as D (6 bases). This CDR3 is built from 14 residues. Trimming removed 1 base at V and 9 bases at J, with 12 bases between. Looked up from germline, CDR1 is MGHRA and CDR2 is YSYEKL. In nucleotides, the CDR3 is TGCGCCAGCAGCCAAGGCCCAGGAGGGTGGGAGCTGTTTTTT. Residues: CASSQGPGGWELFF.

A word on this clone: A much larger clonotype is one base distant, so this may be a read error. This sample also contains other DNA sequences that code for the same CDR3. The CDR3 bases are TGTGCCAGCAGCTTAGCAGGTGAGCAGTTCTTC. Encoded protein: CASSLAGEQFF. The chain couples TRBV11-2 to TRBJ2-1; no reliable D call. The V and J ends lost 1 base and 9 bases respectively, with 4 bases between them. Germline assignment: CDR1 SGHAT and CDR2 FQNNGV. The CDR3 consists of 11 residues.

The chain couples TRBV19 to TRBJ2-1; D might be TRBD1 (5 bases). Germline V gene sequence: CDR1 LNHDA, CDR2 SQIVND (reference sequence). The CDR3 is 12 residues long. Trimming removed 9 bases from V and 8 bases from J, with 14 bases in between. CDR3 sequence (DNA): TGTGCCAGCCGTACAGGCGCCGATGAGCAGTTCTTC. Its protein is CASRTGADEQFF.

The gene calls are TRBV14 and TRBJ2-1, with 7 bases that match TRBD1. The trim removed 4 bases at V and 8 bases at J, leaving 5 bases unmatched. CDR1 is SGHDN, CDR2 FVKESK, per germline. This CDR3 is built from 13 residues. Here the CDR3 reads CASSPRGGHEQFF. CDR3 DNA: TGTGCCAGCAGCCCCCGAGGGGGCCATGAGCAGTTCTTC.

The chain links TRBV29-1 to TRBJ2-5; 10 bases align to TRBD2. Germline V gives CDR1 SQVTM, CDR2 ANQGSEA. V shed 7 bases, J shed 2 bases, and the junction held 7 bases outside the gene matches. The CDR3 covers 14 residues. CDR3 sequence: CSAGTSADQETQYF. CDR3 nucleotides: TGCAGCGCCGGGACTAGCGCCGATCAAGAGACCCAGTACTTC.

V and J are TRBV19 and TRBJ2-3, with TRBD2 as a possible D gene (5 bases). Germline CDR1 and CDR2: LNHDA and SQIVND (reference sequence). V dropped 3 bases and J dropped 14 bases, with 15 bases sitting between them. The CDR3 contains 12 residues. The CDR3 sequence: CASSIGPRERYF. CDR3 DNA sequence: TGTGCCAGTAGTATCGGTCCACGGGAAAGGTATTTT.

The V call is TRBV7-3, the J call TRBJ2-3, with D hard to call. Per the germline V gene, CDR1 is SGHTA and CDR2 is FQGTGA. Trimming shortened V by 1 base and J by 2 bases, and 10 bases separated the two germline ends. The CDR3 length is 15 residues. CDR3 DNA: TGTGCCAGCAGCTTAAAAAGTTCCCTCACAGATACGCAGTATTTT. Its protein is CASSLKSSLTDTQYF.

This chain uses TRBV27 with TRBJ1-2, with 7 bases matching TRBD1. CDR1 and CDR2 from the germline V gene are MNHEY and SMNVEV (reference sequence). This CDR3 has 15 residues. J gave up 0 bases and V 5 bases, and 6 bases lay outside the gene matches. As DNA, the CDR3 is TGTGCCAGCAGTACCACGACAGGGCCTAACTATGGCTACACCTTC. Its translation is CASSTTTGPNYGYTF.

Of note for this clone: The sample holds other DNA sequences that translate to the same CDR3. The rearrangement links TRBV10-3 to TRBJ2-1; 7 bases align to TRBD2. V was pared by 4 bases and J by 3 bases, with 3 bases of the junction left unmatched. This CDR3 has 14 amino acids. Germline loops: CDR1 ENHRY, CDR2 SYGVKD. The CDR3 DNA reads TGTGCCATCAGTGGCCTAGCGGACTACAATGAGCAGTTCTTC. Protein: CAISGLADYNEQFF.